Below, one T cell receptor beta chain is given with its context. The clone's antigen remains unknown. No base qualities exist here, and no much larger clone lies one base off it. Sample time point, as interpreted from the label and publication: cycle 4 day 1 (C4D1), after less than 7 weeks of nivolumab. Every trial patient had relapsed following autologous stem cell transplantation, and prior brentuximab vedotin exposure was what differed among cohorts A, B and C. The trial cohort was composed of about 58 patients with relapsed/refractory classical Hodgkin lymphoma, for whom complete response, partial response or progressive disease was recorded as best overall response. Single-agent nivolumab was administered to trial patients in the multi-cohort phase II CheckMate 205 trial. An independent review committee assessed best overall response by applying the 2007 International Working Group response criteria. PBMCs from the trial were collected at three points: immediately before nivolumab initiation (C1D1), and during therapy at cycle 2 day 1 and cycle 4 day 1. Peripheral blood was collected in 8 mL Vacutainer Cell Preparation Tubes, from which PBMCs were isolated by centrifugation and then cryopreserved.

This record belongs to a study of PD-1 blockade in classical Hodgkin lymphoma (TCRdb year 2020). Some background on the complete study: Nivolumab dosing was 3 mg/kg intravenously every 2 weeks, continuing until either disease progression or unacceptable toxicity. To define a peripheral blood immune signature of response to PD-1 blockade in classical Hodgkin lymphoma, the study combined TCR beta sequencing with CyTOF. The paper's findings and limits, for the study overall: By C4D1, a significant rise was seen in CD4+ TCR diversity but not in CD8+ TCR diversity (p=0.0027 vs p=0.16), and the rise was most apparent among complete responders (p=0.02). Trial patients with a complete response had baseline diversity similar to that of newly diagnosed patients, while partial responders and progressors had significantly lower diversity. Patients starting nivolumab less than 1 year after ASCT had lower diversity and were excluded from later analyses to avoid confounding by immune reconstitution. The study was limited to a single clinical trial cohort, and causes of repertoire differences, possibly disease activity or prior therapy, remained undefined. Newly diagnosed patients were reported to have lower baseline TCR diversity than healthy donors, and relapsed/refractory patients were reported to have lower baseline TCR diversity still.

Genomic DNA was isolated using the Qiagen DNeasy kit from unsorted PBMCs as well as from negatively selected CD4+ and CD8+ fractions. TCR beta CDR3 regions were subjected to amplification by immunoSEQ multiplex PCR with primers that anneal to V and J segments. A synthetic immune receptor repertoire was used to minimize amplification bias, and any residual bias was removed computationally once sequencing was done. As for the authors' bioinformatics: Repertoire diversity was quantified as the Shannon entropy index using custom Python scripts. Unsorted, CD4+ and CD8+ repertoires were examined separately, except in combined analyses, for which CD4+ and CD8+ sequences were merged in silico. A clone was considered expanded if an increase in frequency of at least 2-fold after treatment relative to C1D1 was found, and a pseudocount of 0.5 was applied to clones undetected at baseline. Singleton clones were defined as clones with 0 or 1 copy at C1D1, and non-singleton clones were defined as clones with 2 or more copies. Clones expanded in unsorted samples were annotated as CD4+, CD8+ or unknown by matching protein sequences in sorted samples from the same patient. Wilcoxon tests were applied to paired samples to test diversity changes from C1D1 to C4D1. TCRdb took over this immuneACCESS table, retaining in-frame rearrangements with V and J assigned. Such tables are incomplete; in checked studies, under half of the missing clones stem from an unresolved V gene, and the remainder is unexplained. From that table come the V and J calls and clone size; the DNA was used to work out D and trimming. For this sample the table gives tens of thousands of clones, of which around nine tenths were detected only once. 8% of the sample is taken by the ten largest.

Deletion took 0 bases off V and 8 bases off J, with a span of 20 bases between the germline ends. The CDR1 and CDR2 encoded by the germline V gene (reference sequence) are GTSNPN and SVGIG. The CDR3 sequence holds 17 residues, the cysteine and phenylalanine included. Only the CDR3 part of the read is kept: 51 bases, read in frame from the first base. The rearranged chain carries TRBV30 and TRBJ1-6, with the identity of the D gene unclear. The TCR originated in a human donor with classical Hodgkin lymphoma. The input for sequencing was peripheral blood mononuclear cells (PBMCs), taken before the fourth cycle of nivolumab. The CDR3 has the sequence CAWSVVVMFPVYSPLHF. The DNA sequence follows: TGTGCCTGGAGTGTAGTCGTGATGTTCCCCGTTTATTCACCCCTCCACTTT.